A single sample is the source of the 32 T cell receptor beta chains below, sequenced in a study of molecular identifiers for immune sequencing clone quantification. One entry per CDR3 protein, called by TCRdb with MiXCR from the PCR reads. The data show more than 450,000 distinct CDR3 sequences, about 25% seen once. Sequenced: naive CD8+ T cells from blood, with Jurkat cell RNA spiked in. As to subset: FACS-sorted CD8+CD4-CCR7+CD45RA+ naive T cells. These receptors all stem from a human donor in good health. Some libraries in this study had Jurkat cell RNA spiked in.

This clonotype was recorded once. Just one base apart from a much larger clone, this may be a read error. The chain employs TRBV27 and TRBJ2-3; possibly TRBD1 for D (5 bases). This CDR3 has 15 amino acids. Germline CDR1 MNHEY, CDR2 SMNVEV (reference sequence). CDR3 coding DNA: TGTGCCAGCAGGGAAAATTCTTTAGGCACAGGTACGCAGTATTTT. Its protein is CASRENSLGTGTQYF.

This clonotype was counted only a few times. The genes are TRBV27 and TRBJ1-4; D uncertain. Between the trimmed V and J ends, which lost 6 bases and 5 bases, there was a span of 16 bases. The CDR3 covers 15 residues. Germline CDR1 and CDR2: MNHEY and SMNVEV (reference sequence). The DNA of the CDR3 is TGTGCCAGCAGGGAGGAGGGAGCCCCAAATGAAAAACTGTTTTTT. Translating it yields CASREEGAPNEKLFF.

This clonotype was counted many times. CDR3 nucleotide sequence: TGTGCCAGCAGCTTGGGCGGAGGAGACACTGAAGCTTTCTTT. Encoded protein: CASSLGGGDTEAFF. This chain uses TRBV5-5 with TRBJ1-1; D gene uncertain. V dropped 0 bases and J dropped 3 bases, with 9 bases sitting between them. CDR3 length: 14 amino acids. Germline CDR1 reads SGHKS; CDR2 reads YYEKEE (reference sequence).

V gene TRBV29-1 combines with J gene TRBJ2-3; D gene ambiguous. CDR1 and CDR2 from the germline V gene are SQVTM and ANQGSEA. The CDR3 sequence is 15 residues long. With 0 bases removed from V and 2 bases from J, the gap between germline ends came to 12 bases. The CDR3 spells CSVEDLGSSTDTQYF. In DNA form, the CDR3 reads TGCAGCGTTGAAGATCTCGGCAGCTCCACAGATACGCAGTATTTT.

About this clonotype itself: This clone may be a read error of a much larger clone one base away. V gene TRBV7-9 combines with J gene TRBJ2-2, with D hard to call. CDR1 and CDR2 (germline): SEHNR, FQNEAQ (reference sequence). The V end was cut by 5 bases, the J end by 4 bases, with 8 bases between. The length of the CDR3 is 13 residues. The CDR3 spells CASSPTCTGELFF. In DNA, the CDR3 is TGTGCCAGCAGCCCGACCTGCACCGGGGAGCTGTTTTTT.

This clonotype was picked up a small number of times. V usage is TRBV29-1 and J usage is TRBJ2-7; D is possibly TRBD1 (6 bases). The germline V gene has CDR1 SQVTM and CDR2 ANQGSEA. The V gene lost 3 bases and the J gene lost 3 bases, with 12 bases spanning the gap. The CDR3 sequence is 13 residues long. The CDR3 region has the DNA TGCAGCGTTGATACACAGGGTGGCTACGAGCAGTACTTC. The encoded protein is CSVDTQGGYEQYF.

This clonotype has at least ten counts. The gene calls are TRBV5-5 and TRBJ1-1, with D maybe TRBD1 (5 bases). V shed 2 bases and J shed 1 base, with 9 bases lying between them. The CDR3 is 14 amino acids. CDR1 is SGHKS and CDR2 is YYEKEE in the germline V gene (reference sequence). The CDR3 spells CASSFSQGNTEAFF. Written as DNA, the CDR3 is TGTGCCAGCAGCTTCTCTCAGGGGAACACTGAAGCTTTCTTT.

This clonotype came up a few times. The chain uses TRBV10-3 and TRBJ2-7; 13 bases are a match to TRBD2. Unmatched junction bases numbered 5, after V lost 7 bases and J lost 5 bases. The CDR3 runs 14 residues. The V gene's germline CDR1 is ENHRY and CDR2 SYGVKD. CDR3 in amino acids: CAIKLAGGLDEQYF. The CDR3 DNA is TGTGCCATCAAACTAGCGGGAGGGCTAGACGAGCAGTACTTC.

This clonotype was seen repeatedly, ten times or more. The rearrangement uses TRBV29-1 and TRBJ2-3; D gene ambiguous. V was shortened by 6 bases and J by 5 bases, with 6 bases between the two germline ends. This CDR3 region has 10 residues. Per germline, CDR1 SQVTM and CDR2 ANQGSEA. CDR3 nucleotide sequence: TGCAGCGTCCAGGAAGATACGCAGTATTTT. This translates into CSVQEDTQYF.

The count of this clonotype is one. Just one base apart from a much larger clone, this may be a read error. J is TRBJ2-1 and V is TRBV2; TRBD1 aligns across 8 bases. The CDR3 consists of 16 residues. CDR1 and CDR2 (germline): SNHLY, FYNNEI. CDR3 DNA sequence: TGTGCCGGCAGTGGACCGGGACAGGAGGTATGGGATGAGCAGTTCTTC. Its translation: CAGSGPGQEVWDEQFF.

This chain uses TRBV5-3 with TRBJ2-3; the match to TRBD2 covers 7 bases. TRBV5-3 is classed as an ORF, of uncertain function. The CDR3 extends over 15 amino acids. Trimming cost V 10 bases and J 4 bases; bases outside gene matches: 15. Written as DNA, the CDR3 is TGTGCCGGTAGCTTTGTTGGGGGGAGGGCAGATACGCAGTATTTT. This sequence encodes CAGSFVGGRADTQYF.

In this sample, this clonotype turned up many times. DNA of the CDR3: TGCGCCAGCAGCCAACGAGGGGGACCGCTCGACGAAAAACTGTTTTTT. This codes for CASSQRGGPLDEKLFF. This chain connects TRBV4-3 to TRBJ1-4, with a possible D match to TRBD1 (6 bases). Germline assignment: CDR1 LGHNA and CDR2 YSLEER. This CDR3 has 16 amino acids. The ends were cut back, 2 bases at V and 8 bases at J, with 18 bases in the middle.

This rearrangement joins TRBV27 to TRBJ2-3; D possibly corresponds to TRBD2 (7 bases). In germline, CDR1 is MNHEY, CDR2 SMNVEV (reference sequence). V was pared by 1 base and J by 3 bases, with 11 bases between. The CDR3 totals 15 residues. CDR3 in amino acids: CASSLFGGPTDTQYF. CDR3 DNA: TGTGCCAGCAGTTTATTCGGGGGGCCGACAGATACGCAGTATTTT.

The gene calls are TRBV20-1 and TRBJ1-2; 9 bases agree with TRBD1. This CDR3 comprises 15 residues. CDR1 is DFQATT, CDR2 SNEGSKA, per germline (reference sequence). V lost 3 bases and J lost 4; bases outside the gene matches: 9. CDR3 in amino acids: CSARDNRGRFYGYTF. CDR3 sequence (DNA): TGCAGTGCTAGGGACAACAGGGGGCGCTTCTATGGCTACACCTTC.

This clonotype was seen ten or more times. The CDR3, as DNA: TGTGCCAGCAGCTTAGGGATCCAAGAGACCCAGTACTTC. Residues: CASSLGIQETQYF. The V call is TRBV7-9, the J call TRBJ2-5; no clear D. This CDR3 spans 13 amino acids. V lost 1 base and J lost 1, with 4 bases in between. Germline CDR1 SEHNR, CDR2 FQNEAQ (reference sequence). Looking up the rest from reference TRBV7-9 and TRBJ2-5 gives the full variable domain: DTGVSQNPRHKITKRGQNVTFRCDPISEHNRLYWYRQTLGQGPEFLTYFQNEAQLEKSRLLSDRFSAERPKGSFSTLEIQRTEQGDSAMYLCASSLGIQETQYFGPGTRLLVL.

CDR3 in DNA: TGTGCCAGTACGCCATGGACAGCCGATAACTATGGCTACACCTTC. This gives the protein CASTPWTADNYGYTF. This chain uses TRBV19 with TRBJ1-2, with a weak D call TRBD1 (6 bases). This CDR3 has 15 residues. V shed 7 bases and J shed 1 base, with 16 bases lying between them. The germline V gene encodes CDR1 LNHDA and CDR2 SQIVND (reference sequence). Full variable domain (outside the CDR3, taken from reference TRBV19 and TRBJ1-2): DGGITQSPKYLFRKEGQNVTLSCEQNLNHDAMYWYRQDPGQGLRLIYYSQIVNDFQKGDIAEGYSVSREKKESFPLTVTSAQKNPTAFYLCASTPWTADNYGYTFGSGTRLTVV.

The rearrangement joins TRBV6-2 or TRBV6-3 to TRBJ1-5, with D perhaps TRBD1 (6 bases). The germline gives CDR1 MNHEY, CDR2 SVGEGT. This CDR3 comprises 19 residues. V lost 3 bases, J lost 0 bases, and 21 bases lay in between. Written as DNA, the CDR3 is TGTGCCAGCAGTTATTCTGGGACATCGTTATCGCATAGCAATCAGCCCCAGCATTTT. This codes for CASSYSGTSLSHSNQPQHF.

This clonotype came up many times. The genes are TRBV28 and TRBJ2-7, with TRBD1 as a possible D gene (5 bases). Trimming left V 4 bases short and J 3 bases short, with 7 bases between. CDR1 MDHEN and CDR2 SYDVKM come from the germline V gene. The CDR3 has 12 residues. DNA of the CDR3: TGTGCCAGCAGTTCGACAGACTACGAGCAGTACTTC. Translated: CASSSTDYEQYF.

The sample holds many counts of this clonotype. The V gene is TRBV2, the J gene TRBJ2-7, with D maybe TRBD2 (5 bases). Germline V gene sequence: CDR1 SNHLY, CDR2 FYNNEI. V lost 8 bases, J lost 2 bases, and 7 bases lay in between. CDR3 length equals 11 residues. CDR3 sequence (DNA): TGTGCCAGCGAGGGAACCTACGAGCAGTACTTC. It codes for CASEGTYEQYF.

This clonotype came up once. The chain couples TRBV13 to TRBJ2-5; D not certain. Deletions cut 11 bases from V and 1 base from J, with 8 bases between. Germline V gives CDR1 PRHDT, CDR2 FYEKMQ (reference sequence). The CDR3 loop spans 11 amino acids. DNA of the CDR3: TGTGCCGGCCATCTCCAAGAGACCCAGTACTTC. Translating it yields CAGHLQETQYF.

The chain links TRBV28 to TRBJ1-2; possible D gene TRBD1, 6 bases. Germline assignment: CDR1 MDHEN and CDR2 SYDVKM. This CDR3 has 14 amino acids. Trimming cost V 4 bases and J 4 bases, with 13 bases left between them. DNA of the CDR3: TGTGCCAGCAGTTCCCTGGGACAAGTCTATGGCTACACCTTC. This gives the protein CASSSLGQVYGYTF.

This clonotype was seen a handful of times. The V and J genes are TRBV20-1 and TRBJ2-3, with 9 bases lining up with TRBD1. V shed 1 base, J shed 3 bases, and the junction held 5 bases outside the gene matches. The CDR3 covers 15 residues. CDR1 is DFQATT, CDR2 SNEGSKA, per germline (reference sequence). The CDR3 spells CSARAEQGATDTQYF. In DNA, the CDR3 is TGCAGTGCTAGAGCAGAACAGGGGGCAACAGATACGCAGTATTTT.

There are a few counts of this clonotype. The genes are TRBV7-8 and TRBJ2-1, with D uncertain. From germline, CDR1 is SGHVS and CDR2 FQNEAQ. The CDR3 totals 14 residues. V gave up 5 bases and J gave up 0 bases, with 8 bases separating them. CDR3 coding DNA: TGTGCCAGCAGCCTCGAGGTCTCCTACAATGAGCAGTTCTTC. Amino acids: CASSLEVSYNEQFF.

With regard to this clonotype: A much larger clone is a single base away; this may be a read error. The chain has TRBV20-1 and TRBJ2-7; 7 bases line up with TRBD2. The length of the CDR3 is 14 residues. Looked up from germline, CDR1 is DFQATT and CDR2 is SNEGSKA (reference sequence). The DNA of the CDR3 is TGCGGTGCTAGGTTGCGCGGGAGTAATCGGGAGCAGTACTTC. This translates into CGARLRGSNREQYF.

The chain employs TRBV27 and TRBJ2-7, with D perhaps TRBD1 (5 bases). The germline V gene encodes CDR1 MNHEY and CDR2 SMNVEV (reference sequence). Trimming removed 6 bases from V and 5 bases from J, with 17 bases in between. This CDR3 comprises 14 residues. The CDR3 region has the DNA TGTGCCAGCAGCGTAGGGGCCTCAAGGGACGAGCAGTACTTC. Translation gives CASSVGASRDEQYF.

This clonotype was picked up many times. This chain links TRBV5-1 with TRBJ1-1; the match to TRBD1 covers 7 bases. There are 14 residues in the CDR3. CDR1 and CDR2 (germline): SGHRS, YFSETQ. Trimming at V came to 4 bases and at J to 3 bases, leaving 6 bases not matched to a gene. The CDR3 DNA reads as TGCGCCAGCAGCGGAGGACAGGTTTACACTGAAGCTTTCTTT. It specifies CASSGGQVYTEAFF.

This chain joins TRBV27 and TRBJ2-1; TRBD1 aligns across 9 bases. The V gene end was trimmed by 5 bases and the J gene end by 2 bases; junction bases not matched to a gene: 4. CDR3 length: 15 amino acids. Germline CDR1 reads MNHEY; CDR2 reads SMNVEV (reference sequence). The CDR3 is CASSRGTGPYNEQFF. CDR3 bases: TGTGCCAGCAGTCGAGGGACAGGGCCCTACAATGAGCAGTTCTTC.

This clonotype was observed once. At one end, the junction sequence differs from germline, possibly due to a read error. For the CDR3, the DNA is TGTGCCCGCAGTTACTACGGGGGGGGAGGGGGGGAGCAGTACTTC. It translates to CARSYYGGGGGEQYF. This sequence joins TRBV6-6 and TRBJ2-7; TRBD2 aligns across 8 bases. CDR1 and CDR2 from the germline V gene are MNHNY and SVGAGI (reference sequence). This CDR3 has 15 amino acids.

Remarks on this clonotype: A read error may explain this, as a much larger clone is one base away. This sequence joins TRBV3-1 and TRBJ2-4; 9 nucleotides agree with TRBD2. CDR1 and CDR2 from the germline V gene are LGHDT and YNNKEL (reference sequence). This CDR3 region has 16 residues. In nucleotides, the CDR3 is TGTGCCAGCAGCCAATGGCGACTAGCGGCTGAAAACACTCAGTACTTC. This encodes CASSQWRLAAENTQYF.

In its sample, this clonotype was seen a few times. J is TRBJ2-7 and V is TRBV7-9, with TRBD2 as a possible D gene (6 bases). Trimming removed 4 bases at V and 12 bases at J, with 13 bases between. The CDR3 runs 11 residues. Germline V gene sequence: CDR1 SEHNR, CDR2 FQNEAQ (reference sequence). The CDR3 protein is CASSSRDSLYF. DNA of the CDR3: TGTGCCAGCAGCTCCAGGGACTCGTTGTACTTC.

This clonotype was observed a handful of times. The chain combines TRBV29-1 with TRBJ1-2; TRBD1 agrees at 8 bases. The ends lost 4 bases at V and 6 bases at J; junction bases unmatched: 4. There are 12 residues in the CDR3. CDR1 and CDR2 (germline): SQVTM, ANQGSEA. This chain's CDR3 is CSVVPGGNGYTF. The CDR3 nucleotides are TGCAGCGTTGTTCCAGGGGGCAATGGCTACACCTTC.

This clonotype was seen more than once but under ten times. The chain employs TRBV24-1 and TRBJ2-1; 8 nucleotides match TRBD1. V lost 5 bases, J lost 5 bases, and 4 bases stayed unmatched. Germline CDR1 KGHDR, CDR2 SFDVKD. This CDR3 comprises 14 residues. DNA for the CDR3: TGTGCCACCAGTGGTCTGACAGGGGACAATGAGCAGTTCTTC. This codes for CATSGLTGDNEQFF.